The 3 T cell receptor beta chains reported below all come from one sample, sequenced in a study of T cell repertoires in cytomegalovirus infection. MiXCR was run by TCRdb on the reads, yielding one entry per CDR3 protein. The repertoire holds 450,000 to 550,000 distinct CDR3 sequences, with 16% as singletons. Sequencing input: CD8+ T cells from PBMCs. These receptors were obtained from a human donor in good health (CMV status not recorded). Some clones in this sample may be carry-over from other donors' samples.

In its sample, this clonotype was seen many times. The genes are TRBV7-9 and TRBJ2-1, with 8 bases fitting TRBD2. Germline-derived CDR1 and CDR2 are SEHNR and FQNEAQ (reference sequence). CDR3 length: 17 residues. V trimming: 5 bases; J trimming: 5 bases; junction bases outside the gene matches: 14. CDR3 DNA sequence: TGTGCCAGCAGCCCGCGACTCCCGGGACTAGGAGACAATGAGCAGTTCTTC. It encodes CASSPRLPGLGDNEQFF.

Many counts were recorded for this clonotype. The chain links TRBV7-9 to TRBJ1-2; D is possibly TRBD1 (6 bases). Trimming took off 5 bases at V and 2 bases at J, with 15 bases between the two ends. Germline V gene sequence: CDR1 SEHNR, CDR2 FQNEAQ (reference sequence). This CDR3 has 15 residues. The CDR3 is CASSVGQGRNYGYTF. Written as DNA, the CDR3 is TGTGCCAGCAGCGTAGGGCAGGGGCGCAACTATGGCTACACCTTC.

About this clonotype itself: A much larger clone is a single base away; this may be a read error. This chain joins TRBV2 and TRBJ2-5, with D maybe TRBD2 (5 bases). Looked up from germline, CDR1 is SNHLY and CDR2 is FYNNEI. The CDR3 sequence is 14 residues long. The CDR3 sequence: CASSEGWGEETHYF. CDR3 DNA: TGTGCCAGCAGTGAAGGGTGGGGAGAAGAGACCCACTACTTC.